One T cell receptor beta chain is described in this entry. This entry comes from a study of blood T cell repertoires in COVID-19. Across the whole study: Donors in the United States, Italy and Spain gave samples during acute or convalescent COVID-19. T cells, B-cell-depleted T cells, or PBMCs provided the cDNA or gDNA that served as material.

Original processing methods: Reference gene primer amplification gave estimated nucleated cell counts. Sequencing used immunoSEQ multiplex PCR; TCRdb keeps in-frame clones, though not all of them. D and trimming were read from the DNA, whereas the V and J calls and clone size are those reported in that table. The sample lists 150,000 to 200,000 clones, about 86% occurring once. There are 16 residues in the CDR3. Germline V gene data show CDR1 as LNHDA and CDR2 as SQIVND (reference sequence). The V and J ends lost 7 bases and 6 bases respectively, with 25 bases between them. This sequence was found in a woman of 80 years or more in a cohort sampled during active or convalescent COVID-19. Specimen: peripheral blood. V is TRBV19 and J is TRBJ2-7; tentatively, D is TRBD2 (7 bases). CDR3 sequence reads: CASKRRWSGTPCEQYV. The CDR3, as DNA: TGTGCCAGTAAAAGGCGTTGGAGCGGGACACCGTGCGAGCAGTACGTC.